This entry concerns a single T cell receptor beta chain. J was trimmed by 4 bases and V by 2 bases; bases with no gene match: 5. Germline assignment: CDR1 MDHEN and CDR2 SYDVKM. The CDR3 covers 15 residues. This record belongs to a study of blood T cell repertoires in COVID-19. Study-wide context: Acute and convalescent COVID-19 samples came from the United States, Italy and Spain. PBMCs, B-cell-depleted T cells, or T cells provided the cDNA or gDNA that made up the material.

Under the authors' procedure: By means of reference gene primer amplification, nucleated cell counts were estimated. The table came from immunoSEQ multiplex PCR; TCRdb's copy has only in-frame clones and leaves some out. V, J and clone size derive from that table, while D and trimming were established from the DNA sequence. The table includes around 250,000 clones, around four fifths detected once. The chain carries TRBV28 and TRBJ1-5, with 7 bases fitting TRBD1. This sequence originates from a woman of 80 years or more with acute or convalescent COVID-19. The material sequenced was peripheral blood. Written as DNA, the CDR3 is TGTGCCAGCAGTTTAGGGGACAGACCTAATCAGCCCCAGCATTTT. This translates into CASSLGDRPNQPQHF. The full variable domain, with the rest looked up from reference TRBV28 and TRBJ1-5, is DVKVTQSSRYLVKRTGEKVFLECVQDMDHENMFWYRQDPGLGLRLIYFSYDVKMKEKGDIPEGYSVSREKKERFSLILESASTNQTSMYLCASSLGDRPNQPQHFGDGTRLSIL.